The 15 T cell receptor beta chains below were found in one sample sequenced in a study of blood T cell repertoires in COVID-19. The assay was immunoSEQ multiplex PCR, and TCRdb's table has in-frame clones only and misses some. This sample yields about 200,000 clones, of which over 75% are seen a single time; 9.5% to 13% belongs to the top ten. The source material was peripheral blood. All receptors derive from a human donor with active or convalescent COVID-19. The donor label of this sample is uncertain.

The V call is TRBV2, the J call TRBJ2-7, with 7 positions matching TRBD2. V shed 11 bases and J 0 bases; nucleotides not matched to a gene: 10. The germline V gene has CDR1 SNHLY and CDR2 FYNNEI. This CDR3 is built from 14 residues. DNA of the CDR3: TGTGCCCCTAGCGGCGATCTATTCTCCTACGAGCAGTACTTC. Translated: CAPSGDLFSYEQYF.

This chain connects TRBV9 to TRBJ2-5, with TRBD2 matching over 11 bases. The CDR3 covers 15 residues. V shed 0 bases and J 5 bases; nucleotides not matched to a gene: 3. Looked up from germline, CDR1 is SGDLS and CDR2 is YYNGEE. Here the CDR3 reads CASSVDVAGGETQYF. DNA of the CDR3: TGTGCCAGCAGCGTAGATGTAGCGGGGGGGGAGACCCAGTACTTC.

This clone was recorded a few times. Here the CDR3 DNA reads TGTGCCAGCAGCTTAAGTGGGGGACTTGGAGAGACCCAGTACTTC. Translated: CASSLSGGLGETQYF. This chain connects TRBV7-3 to TRBJ2-5; D possibly corresponds to TRBD2 (6 bases). The V and J ends lost 1 base and 4 bases respectively, with 13 bases between them. CDR3 length: 15 residues. CDR1 and CDR2 (germline): SGHTA, FQGTGA.

This clone was seen just once. This chain uses TRBV7-3 with TRBJ2-1; 11 positions match TRBD2. Per the germline V gene, CDR1 is SGHTA and CDR2 is FQGTGA. The junction had 5 bases not matched to a gene; V was cut back by 4 bases and J by 6 bases. The CDR3 contains 15 residues. The CDR3 loop reads CASSSLAGVPNEQFF. The CDR3 DNA reads TGTGCCAGCAGCTCACTAGCGGGAGTCCCCAATGAGCAGTTCTTC.

Written as DNA, the CDR3 is TGTGCCAGCACCCCCTACCCGGTTGTTGGTCCCCTCCACTTT. Residues: CASTPYPVVGPLHF. V and J are TRBV27 and TRBJ1-6; the D is unclear. Trimming left V 7 bases short and J 13 bases short, with 20 bases between. CDR3 length: 14 amino acids. Germline CDR1 reads MNHEY; CDR2 reads SMNVEV (reference sequence).

This clone appeared a few times. This rearrangement joins TRBV10-3 to TRBJ2-7, with 7 bases aligning to TRBD2. This CDR3 contains 14 residues. Trimming cost V 4 bases and J 5 bases; bases outside gene matches: 8. In germline, CDR1 is ENHRY, CDR2 SYGVKD. The CDR3 DNA sequence: TGTGCCATCAGTGTGGGCGGGAGTACTAACGAGCAGTACTTC. Protein: CAISVGGSTNEQYF.

The chain couples TRBV4-3 to TRBJ2-3, with TRBD1 as a possible D gene (5 bases). Germline V gene data show CDR1 as LGHNA and CDR2 as YSLEER. The CDR3 spans 15 residues. V lost 0 bases and J lost 4, with 11 bases in between. CDR3 nucleotides: TGCGCCAGCAGCCAAGACGGGTGGGGCGCAGATACGCAGTATTTT. Translation: CASSQDGWGADTQYF.

The genes are TRBV2 and TRBJ2-2; 13 nucleotides line up with TRBD2. V was clipped by 3 bases and J by 7 bases; unmatched bases: 11. CDR3 length: 18 amino acids. Germline V gene sequence: CDR1 SNHLY, CDR2 FYNNEI. CDR3 nucleotides: TGTGCCAGCAGTGACCCCTCACTAGCGGGGGGGCCAATCGGGGAGCTGTTTTTT. Its protein is CASSDPSLAGGPIGELFF.

The V call is TRBV28, the J call TRBJ1-1; D is unclear. There are 17 residues in the CDR3. Germline V gene data show CDR1 as MDHEN and CDR2 as SYDVKM. The V gene lost 5 bases and the J gene lost 1 base, with 20 bases spanning the gap. CDR3 loop: CASSPPPSALGNTEAFF. The DNA of the CDR3 is TGTGCCAGCAGTCCCCCTCCGAGCGCTTTAGGGAACACTGAAGCTTTCTTT.

The sample holds one count of this clone. This sequence joins TRBV11-3 and TRBJ2-5; 9 positions match TRBD2. The CDR3 extends over 14 amino acids. V shed 4 bases and J 3 bases; nucleotides not matched to a gene: 3. The germline V gene has CDR1 SGHNT and CDR2 YENEEA. The CDR3 DNA reads as TGTGCCAGCAGCTCACTAGCGGGCAAAGAGACCCAGTACTTC. Translation: CASSSLAGKETQYF.

This rearrangement joins TRBV30 to TRBJ1-3; 10 nucleotides agree with TRBD1. With 3 bases clipped from V and 0 bases from J, the junction kept 11 bases outside the gene matches. Germline CDR1 and CDR2: GTSNPN and SVGIG (reference sequence). The CDR3 contains 18 residues. CDR3 in DNA: TGTGCCTGGAGCCGGGACAGGGGATTCCGAAGCTCTGGAAACACCATATATTTT. Translating it yields CAWSRDRGFRSSGNTIYF.

This clone has only one observation. The chain has TRBV5-8 and TRBJ2-3; D may be TRBD1 (7 bases). V shed 3 bases and J shed 0 bases, with 11 bases lying between them. Per the germline V gene, CDR1 is SGHTS and CDR2 is YDEGEE. The CDR3 spans 15 residues. The CDR3 region is CASSWRGRSTDTQYF. The CDR3 region has the DNA TGTGCCAGCAGCTGGAGGGGGCGGAGCACAGATACGCAGTATTTT.

J is TRBJ1-3 and V is TRBV5-1, with 7 bases fitting TRBD1. Losses at the gene ends were 2 bases for V and 0 bases for J; bases not matched to a gene: 14. Germline-derived CDR1 and CDR2 are SGHRS and YFSETQ. CDR3 length: 19 residues. CDR3 DNA: TGCGCCAGCAGCTTAGGGGGACAGTTCCGATCTGGCTCTGGAAACACCATATATTTT. Protein: CASSLGGQFRSGSGNTIYF.

The V and J genes are TRBV2 and TRBJ1-2, with 8 bases that match TRBD1. V shed 4 bases and J 4 bases; nucleotides not matched to a gene: 2. This CDR3 region has 13 residues. Germline CDR1 and CDR2: SNHLY and FYNNEI. This CDR3 reads CASSGGTGYGYTF. The CDR3 DNA reads as TGTGCCAGCAGTGGCGGGACAGGCTATGGCTACACCTTC.

This rearrangement joins TRBV11-2 to TRBJ2-3; the D gene is possibly TRBD1 (5 bases). This CDR3 is built from 16 residues. V dropped 2 bases and J dropped 1 base, with 13 bases sitting between them. The germline V gene has CDR1 SGHAT and CDR2 FQNNGV. The CDR3 bases are TGTGCCAGCAGCTTAAAATTTCAGGGCGGCACAGATACGCAGTATTTT. It encodes CASSLKFQGGTDTQYF.